The next 21 T cell receptor beta chains were all read from a single sample in a study of blood T cell repertoires in COVID-19. Libraries were prepared by immunoSEQ multiplex PCR; TCRdb keeps only in-frame clonotypes and omits some of them. The sample includes 250,000 or so clones, around 80% of them seen just once. The specimen was peripheral blood. The receptor set was obtained from a woman under 30 with acute or convalescent COVID-19.

V is TRBV25-1 and J is TRBJ2-7; TRBD2 matches 8 bases. Germline V lookup: CDR1 MGHDK, CDR2 SYGVNS. The CDR3 totals 15 residues. V shed 3 bases and J 5 bases; nucleotides not matched to a gene: 9. The DNA of the CDR3 is TGTGCCAGCAGTGACCCCGGGACTAGTGGCGACGAGCAGTACTTC. Protein: CASSDPGTSGDEQYF.

The rearrangement links TRBV18 to TRBJ2-5; perhaps TRBD2 as D (5 bases). The CDR3 runs to 18 residues. Trimming removed 1 base from V and 0 bases from J, with 18 bases in between. Germline loops: CDR1 KGHSH, CDR2 LQKENI. The CDR3 DNA is TGTGCCAGCTCACCACTTCTTGGGAGACTTCAAGACCAAGAGACCCAGTACTTC. The encoded protein is CASSPLLGRLQDQETQYF. The full variable domain, completed using reference TRBV18 and TRBJ2-5, is NAGVMQNPRHLVRRRGQEARLRCSPMKGHSHVYWYRQLPEEGLKFMVYLQKENIIDESGMPKERFSAEFPKEGPSILRIQQVVRGDSAAYFCASSPLLGRLQDQETQYFGPGTRLLVL.

This clone was found a few times. The chain carries TRBV4-3 and TRBJ2-1; 11 bases map to TRBD2. J was trimmed by 8 bases and V by 0 bases; bases with no gene match: 3. The CDR3 runs to 15 residues. Germline CDR1 reads LGHNA; CDR2 reads YSLEER. This chain's CDR3 is CASSQETSGSDEQFF. In DNA form, the CDR3 reads TGCGCCAGCAGCCAAGAAACTAGCGGGAGTGATGAGCAGTTCTTC.

The V and J genes are TRBV28 and TRBJ2-1; weak D call: TRBD2 (6 bases). The CDR3 runs 15 residues. Germline V gene lookup returns CDR1 MDHEN and CDR2 SYDVKM. Trimming removed 3 bases from V and 3 bases from J, with 12 bases in between. CDR3 protein: CASSFGGNNYNEQFF. The CDR3 DNA reads as TGTGCCAGCAGTTTCGGCGGGAATAACTACAATGAGCAGTTCTTC.

The chain couples TRBV21-1 to TRBJ1-5. TRBV21-1 is tagged as a pseudogene. CDR3 length: 15 residues. The DNA for the CDR3 is TGTGCCAGCAGCAAACGAAACGCAGGAGGGTCGCCCCAGCATTTT. It is translated as CASSKRNAGGSPQHF.

This chain joins TRBV20-1 and TRBJ2-1; TRBD1 is a possible D gene (7 bases). The germline V and J ends were trimmed by 3 bases and 6 bases, with 18 bases remaining between them. The CDR3 loop spans 15 amino acids. Germline V gives CDR1 DFQATT, CDR2 SNEGSKA (reference sequence). CDR3 loop: CSASPLRQGGNEQFF. CDR3 sequence (DNA): TGCAGTGCTAGTCCCCTTCGGCAGGGGGGCAATGAGCAGTTCTTC.

This clone appeared a few times. The V call is TRBV5-1, the J call TRBJ2-7; D may be TRBD1 (6 bases). The CDR3 extends over 13 amino acids. Germline CDR1 SGHRS, CDR2 YFSETQ. V lost 4 bases to trimming and J lost 2 bases, with 10 bases between them. This CDR3 is CASSVGQTYEQYF. The CDR3 DNA reads as TGCGCCAGCAGCGTAGGACAGACCTACGAGCAGTACTTC.

The V and J genes are TRBV27 and TRBJ1-2; 8 positions agree with TRBD1. The germline V gene has CDR1 MNHEY and CDR2 SMNVEV (reference sequence). The ends lost 5 bases at V and 3 bases at J; junction bases unmatched: 11. This CDR3 is built from 16 residues. CDR3 in DNA: TGTGCCAGCAGTCTCCGTCCAGGGGGCCCAGACTATGGCTACACCTTC. Its translation is CASSLRPGGPDYGYTF.

V usage is TRBV3-1 (or the pseudogene TRBV3-2) and J usage is TRBJ1-2; D is ambiguous. V lost 1 base and J 2 bases, leaving 11 bases between the germline ends. Germline loops: CDR1 LGHDT, CDR2 YNNKEL (reference sequence). CDR3 length: 15 residues. This chain's CDR3 is CASSQGERSNYGYTF. The CDR3 DNA reads TGTGCCAGCAGCCAAGGGGAGCGTAGCAACTATGGCTACACCTTC.

The chain couples TRBV9 to TRBJ2-5; TRBD2 might be the D (6 bases). Germline V CDR1 and CDR2: SGDLS, YYNGEE. The CDR3 extends over 15 amino acids. The V gene lost 0 bases and the J gene lost 2 bases, with 11 bases spanning the gap. CDR3 loop: CASSVDGRTQETQYF. The CDR3 region has the DNA TGTGCCAGCAGCGTAGATGGGAGGACTCAAGAGACCCAGTACTTC.

This clone appeared once. The chain has TRBV3-1 (or the pseudogene TRBV3-2) and TRBJ2-7; 9 nucleotides align to TRBD1. J lost 2 bases, V lost 0 bases, and 2 bases had no gene match. The CDR3 is 15 residues long. Per the germline V gene, CDR1 is LGHDT and CDR2 is YNNKEL (reference sequence). The DNA of the CDR3 is TGTGCCAGCAGCCAAGATGGGACAGGGACCTACGAGCAGTACTTC. It is translated as CASSQDGTGTYEQYF.

The CDR3 reads CATSRDSGTGGEKLFF. In DNA, the CDR3 is TGTGCCACCAGCAGAGACTCCGGGACAGGGGGCGAAAAACTGTTTTTT. This chain joins TRBV15 and TRBJ1-4; 12 nucleotides align to TRBD1. Trimming removed 0 bases from V and 8 bases from J; junction bases left unmatched: 4. The CDR3 loop spans 16 amino acids. Germline CDR1 LNHNV, CDR2 YYDKDF (reference sequence).

The V and J genes are TRBV6-5 and TRBJ1-1, with D tentatively TRBD1 (5 bases). The CDR3 loop spans 14 amino acids. The V end was cut by 5 bases, the J end by 1 base, with 11 bases between. Germline V gene data show CDR1 as MNHEY and CDR2 as SVGAGI. The DNA for the CDR3 is TGTGCCAGCAGTACGACAGTGAAGAACACTGAAGCTTTCTTT. It encodes CASSTTVKNTEAFF.

The chain recombines TRBV2 with TRBJ2-3; D might be TRBD2 (6 bases). The CDR3 covers 16 residues. V lost 10 bases and J 0 bases, leaving 20 bases between the germline ends. Germline V CDR1 and CDR2: SNHLY, FYNNEI. The CDR3 DNA is TGTGCCAACCCAAAGGGGCGGGACGGAAGCACAGATACGCAGTATTTT. Translated: CANPKGRDGSTDTQYF.

The V call is TRBV3-1 (or the pseudogene TRBV3-2), the J call TRBJ1-2; perhaps TRBD1 as D (6 bases). V was trimmed by 0 bases and J by 2 bases, leaving 10 bases between them. Germline loops: CDR1 LGHDT, CDR2 YNNKEL (reference sequence). The length of the CDR3 is 15 residues. CDR3: CASSQEDSSNYGYTF. CDR3 nucleotides: TGTGCCAGCAGCCAAGAGGACAGCAGCAACTATGGCTACACCTTC.

The V and J genes are TRBV6-2 or TRBV6-3 and TRBJ2-1, with 7 nucleotides matching TRBD2. V was clipped by 2 bases and J by 8 bases; unmatched bases: 21. This CDR3 comprises 19 residues. Germline V gene sequence: CDR1 MNHEY, CDR2 SVGEGT. The CDR3 DNA reads TGTGCCAGCAGTTACGATCTTTATTCTAGCGGTTACGTGGGGGATGAGCAGTTCTTC. It codes for CASSYDLYSSGYVGDEQFF.

This clone appeared once. This sample includes further DNA sequences coding for the same CDR3. The V call is TRBV29-1, the J call TRBJ1-1, with a weak D call TRBD1 (5 bases). CDR1 is SQVTM, CDR2 ANQGSEA, per germline. The V end was cut by 3 bases, the J end by 2 bases, with 7 bases between. This CDR3 comprises 12 residues. CDR3 in DNA: TGCAGCGTTGATAGGGGAAACACTGAAGCTTTCTTT. It translates to CSVDRGNTEAFF.

The chain links TRBV29-1 to TRBJ1-1, with a weak D call TRBD1 (5 bases). With 8 bases removed from V and 0 bases from J, the gap between germline ends came to 7 bases. The CDR3 has 11 residues. The V gene's germline CDR1 is SQVTM and CDR2 ANQGSEA. The CDR3 loop reads CSTRVNTEAFF. CDR3 bases: TGCAGCACCAGGGTGAACACTGAAGCTTTCTTT.

In its sample, this clone was seen a few times. This sequence joins TRBV28 and TRBJ2-7; 7 bases map to TRBD1. Losses at the gene ends were 5 bases for V and 2 bases for J; bases not matched to a gene: 12. Looked up from germline, CDR1 is MDHEN and CDR2 is SYDVKM. The CDR3 sequence is 16 residues long. In nucleotides, the CDR3 is TGTGCCAGCAGTAGCCACCACAGGGGAATGGCCTACGAGCAGTACTTC. Translation gives CASSSHHRGMAYEQYF.

The chain couples TRBV28 to TRBJ2-4; 8 nucleotides align to TRBD2. The germline V gene encodes CDR1 MDHEN and CDR2 SYDVKM. Losses at the gene ends were 6 bases for V and 5 bases for J; bases not matched to a gene: 6. This CDR3 comprises 14 residues. DNA of the CDR3: TGTGCCAGCAGCCTTAGACTAGCGCAAAACATTCAGTACTTC. The encoded protein is CASSLRLAQNIQYF.

This clone was observed many times. The chain carries TRBV11-3 and TRBJ2-1, with a possible D match to TRBD2 (6 bases). V dropped 5 bases and J dropped 6 bases, with 17 bases sitting between them. The germline CDR1 and CDR2 sequences are SGHNT and YENEEA. The CDR3 totals 15 residues. The CDR3 nucleotides are TGTGCCAGCAGCCTACGGGGTAGCGGTGGCAATGAGCAGTTCTTC. This translates into CASSLRGSGGNEQFF.